This T cell receptor (beta chain) was profiled in a study of Ad26.COV2.S vaccination and SARS-CoV-2 variants. Study background: In the COV1001 trial, the donor was in the Ad26.COV2.S arm.

Assay used: immunoSEQ multiplex PCR; TCRdb lists only in-frame clones, some missing. There are about 350,000 clones in the sample; around nine tenths occur only once, and about 4.6% lies in the top ten. The CDR3 runs 15 residues. V was pared by 2 bases and J by 1 base, with 15 bases between. Germline-derived CDR1 and CDR2 are GTSNPN and SVGIG (reference sequence). Of note for this clone: The antigen is not known.

As to treatment: 15 to 20 received Ad26.COV2.S at low or high dose, single or two shots; 5 received placebo; per-sample allocation not given. Samples came from day 63 after the first vaccine or placebo injection. Expressing Wuhan-strain SARS-CoV-2 spike, an Ad26 vector served as the vaccine. Study results and caveats: Spike-specific TCR breadth was greater in vaccine than placebo recipients.

The specimen comprised peripheral blood, sampled in a trial of Ad26.COV2.S vaccine versus placebo. The TCR sequence derives from a person aged 18-65 years who received the Ad26.COV2.S COVID-19 vaccine or a placebo. V and J are TRBV30 and TRBJ2-7; D perhaps matches TRBD1 (6 bases). The CDR3 spells CAWSPMGAVSYEQYF. The CDR3, as DNA: TGTGCCTGGAGTCCCATGGGGGCAGTATCCTACGAGCAGTACTTC.